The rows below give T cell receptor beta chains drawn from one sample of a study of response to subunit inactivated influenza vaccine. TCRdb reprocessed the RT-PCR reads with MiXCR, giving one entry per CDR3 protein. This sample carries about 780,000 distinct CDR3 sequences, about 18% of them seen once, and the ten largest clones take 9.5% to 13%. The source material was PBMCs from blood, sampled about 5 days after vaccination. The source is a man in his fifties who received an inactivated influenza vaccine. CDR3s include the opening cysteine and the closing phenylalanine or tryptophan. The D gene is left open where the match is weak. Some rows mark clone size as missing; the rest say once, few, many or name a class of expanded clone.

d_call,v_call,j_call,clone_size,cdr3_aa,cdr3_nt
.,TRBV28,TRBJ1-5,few,CASSEQDHQPQHF,TGTGCCAGCAGTGAACAGGACCATCAGCCCCAGCATTTT
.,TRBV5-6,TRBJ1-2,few,CASSPMGGNYGYTF,TGTGCCAGCAGCCCCATGGGGGGAAACTATGGCTACACCTTC
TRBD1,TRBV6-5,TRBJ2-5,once,CASSFRDRGGETQYF,TGTGCCAGCAGTTTCCGGGACAGGGGAGGAGAGACCCAGTACTTC
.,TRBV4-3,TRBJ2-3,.,CASSQDHGGFTDTQYF,TGCGCCAGCAGCCAAGATCACGGGGGTTTCACAGATACGCAGTATTTT
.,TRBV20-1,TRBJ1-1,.,CSAQTGPLNTEAFF,TGCAGTGCCCAAACGGGCCCCTTGAACACTGAAGCTTTCTTT
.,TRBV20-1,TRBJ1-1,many,CSAPVGDDTEAFF,TGCAGTGCGCCTGTAGGGGACGACACTGAAGCTTTCTTT
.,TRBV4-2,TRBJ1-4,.,CASSPDLGEKLFF,TGTGCCAGCAGCCCCGACCTCGGCGAAAAACTGTTTTTT
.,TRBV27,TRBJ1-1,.,CASSLIGSYTEAFF,TGTGCCAGCAGTTTAATCGGGAGTTACACTGAAGCTTTCTTT
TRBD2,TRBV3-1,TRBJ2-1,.,CASIARLAGGYNEQFF,TGTGCCAGCATCGCCCGACTAGCGGGAGGGTACAATGAGCAGTTCTTC
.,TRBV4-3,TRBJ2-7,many,CASSQNSYEQYF,TGCGCCAGCAGCCAAAATAGCTACGAGCAGTACTTC
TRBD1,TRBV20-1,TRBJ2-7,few,CSATDRTGNFYEQYF,TGCAGTGCTACTGATCGGACAGGGAATTTCTACGAGCAGTACTTC
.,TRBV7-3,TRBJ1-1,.,CASSSRRGEAFF,TGTGCCAGCAGCTCCCGGAGGGGTGAAGCTTTCTTT
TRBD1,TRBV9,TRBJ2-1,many,CASSPGQGEGEQFF,TGTGCCAGCAGCCCCGGACAGGGTGAGGGTGAGCAGTTCTTC
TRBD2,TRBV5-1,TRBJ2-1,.,CASSLTSGRVEQFF,TGCGCCAGCAGCTTGACCAGCGGGAGGGTTGAGCAGTTCTTC
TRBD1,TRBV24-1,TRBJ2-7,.,CATSDSPGQGSYEQYF,TGTGCCACCAGTGATTCACCGGGACAGGGCTCCTACGAGCAGTACTTC
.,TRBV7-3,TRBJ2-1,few,CASTESAGNPYNEQFF,TGTGCCAGCACCGAATCCGCGGGCAATCCCTACAATGAGCAGTTCTTC
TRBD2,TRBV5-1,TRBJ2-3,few,CASSVLTSGGVSSTDTQYF,TGCGCCAGCAGCGTCCTGACTAGCGGGGGGGTTTCTAGCACAGATACGCAGTATTTT
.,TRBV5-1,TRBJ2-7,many,CASTLEVGKSYEQYF,TGCGCCAGCACCTTGGAGGTGGGGAAGTCCTACGAGCAGTACTTC
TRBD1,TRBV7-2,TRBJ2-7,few,CASSPNPGQAYEQYF,TGTGCCAGCAGCCCAAACCCGGGACAGGCCTACGAGCAGTACTTC
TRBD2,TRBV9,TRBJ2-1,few,CASSVSGTSSNEQFF,TGTGCCAGCAGCGTGTCCGGGACTAGCTCGAATGAGCAGTTCTTC
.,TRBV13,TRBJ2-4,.,CASSQTAFLAKNIQYF,TGTGCCAGCAGCCAAACAGCGTTTCTAGCCAAAAACATTCAGTACTTC
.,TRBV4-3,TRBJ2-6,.,CASSQDFSGANVLTF,TGCGCCAGCAGCCAAGATTTCTCTGGGGCCAACGTCCTGACTTTC
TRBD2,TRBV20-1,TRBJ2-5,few,CSASDPGTSGRASETQYF,TGCAGTGCTAGTGACCCAGGGACTAGCGGGAGGGCGTCTGAGACCCAGTACTTC
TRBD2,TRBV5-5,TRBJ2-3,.,CASSNLAAYTDTQYF,TGTGCCAGCAGCAATCTAGCGGCGTACACAGATACGCAGTATTTT
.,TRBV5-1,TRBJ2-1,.,CASNLPPNNEQFF,TGCGCCAGCAACTTGCCGCCGAACAATGAGCAGTTCTTC
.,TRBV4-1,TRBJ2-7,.,CASSQGTFATYEQYF,TGCGCCAGCAGCCAAGGGACGTTTGCTACCTACGAGCAGTACTTC
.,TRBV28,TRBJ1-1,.,CASSLWDGNTEAFF,TGTGCCAGCAGTTTATGGGACGGGAACACTGAAGCTTTCTTT
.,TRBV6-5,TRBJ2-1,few,CAKKYNEQFF,TGTGCCAAAAAATACAATGAGCAGTTCTTC
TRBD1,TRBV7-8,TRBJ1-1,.,CASSLEQGMTEAFF,TGTGCCAGCAGCCTCGAACAGGGGATGACTGAAGCTTTCTTT
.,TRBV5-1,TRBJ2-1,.,CASSLVPPNNEQFF,TGCGCCAGCAGCTTGGTCCCGCCGAACAATGAGCAGTTCTTC
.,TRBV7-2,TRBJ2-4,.,CASSYQQGIKNIQYF,TGTGCCAGCAGCTACCAACAGGGAATCAAAAACATTCAGTACTTC
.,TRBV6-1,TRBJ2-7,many,CASSEAGARGEQYF,TGTGCCAGCAGTGAAGCGGGTGCCAGGGGCGAGCAGTACTTC
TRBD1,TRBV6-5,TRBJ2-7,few,CASSYSRQGTGNYEQYF,TGTGCCAGCAGTTACTCTCGACAGGGAACGGGTAATTACGAGCAGTACTTC
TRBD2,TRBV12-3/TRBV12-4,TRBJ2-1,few,CASSSPRTSANEQFF,TGTGCCAGCAGTTCCCCCCGGACTAGCGCGAATGAGCAGTTCTTC
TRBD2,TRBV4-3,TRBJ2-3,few,CASSQEGLTHTDTQYF,TGCGCCAGCAGCCAAGAGGGACTAACCCACACAGATACGCAGTATTTT
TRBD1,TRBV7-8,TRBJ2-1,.,CASSSTGTGGDEQFF,TGTGCCAGCAGCTCAACCGGGACAGGGGGCGATGAGCAGTTCTTC
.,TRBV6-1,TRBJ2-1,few,CASGLTASYNEQFF,TGTGCCAGCGGCCTTACCGCCTCCTACAATGAGCAGTTCTTC
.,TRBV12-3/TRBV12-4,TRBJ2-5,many,CASSLLPLAETQYF,TGTGCCAGCAGTCTGCTCCCCCTCGCCGAGACCCAGTACTTC
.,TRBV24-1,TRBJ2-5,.,CATSDPSTIETQYF,TGTGCCACCAGTGATCCTAGTACGATAGAGACCCAGTACTTC
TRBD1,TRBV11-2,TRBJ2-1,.,CASAPGQANNEQFF,TGTGCCTCAGCGCCGGGACAGGCCAACAATGAGCAGTTCTTC
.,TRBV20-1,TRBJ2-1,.,CSARATLSSYNEQFF,TGCAGTGCTAGAGCCACTTTGAGCTCCTACAATGAGCAGTTCTTC
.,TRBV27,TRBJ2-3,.,CASSQKGDTQYF,TGTGCCAGCAGCCAAAAAGGTGATACGCAGTATTTT
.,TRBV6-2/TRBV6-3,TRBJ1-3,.,CASRTGGSGNTIYF,TGTGCCAGCCGTACAGGAGGCTCTGGAAACACCATATATTTT
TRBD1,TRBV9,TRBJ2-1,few,CASSVDGTGAYNEQFF,TGTGCCAGCAGCGTAGACGGGACAGGGGCCTACAATGAGCAGTTCTTC
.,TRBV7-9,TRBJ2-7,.,CASSPDGYHEQYF,TGTGCCAGCAGCCCCGATGGGTACCACGAGCAGTACTTC
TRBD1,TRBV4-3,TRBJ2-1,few,CASSLQGREDEQFF,TGCGCCAGCAGCTTACAGGGGCGAGAGGATGAGCAGTTCTTC
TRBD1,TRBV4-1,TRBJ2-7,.,CASSQRAGQGYEQYF,TGCGCCAGCAGCCAGAGGGCCGGACAGGGCTACGAGCAGTACTTC
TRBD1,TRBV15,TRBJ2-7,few,CATSMKGDSNVSYEQYF,TGTGCCACCAGCATGAAAGGGGACAGCAATGTTTCCTACGAGCAGTACTTC
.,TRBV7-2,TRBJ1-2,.,CASSLDLRNYGYTF,TGTGCCAGCAGCTTAGATTTGCGGAACTATGGCTACACCTTC
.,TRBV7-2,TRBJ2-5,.,CASSLGRTRGETQYF,TGTGCCAGCAGCTTAGGGAGGACTAGGGGGGAGACCCAGTACTTC
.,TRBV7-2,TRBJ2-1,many,CASSRDRYNEQFF,TGTGCCAGCAGCCGCGACAGGTACAATGAGCAGTTCTTC
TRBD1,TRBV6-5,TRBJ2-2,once,CASSYATGDTGELFF,TGTGCCAGCAGTTACGCCACAGGGGACACCGGGGAGCTGTTTTTT
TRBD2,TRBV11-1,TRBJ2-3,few,CASSLNGGSGTDTQYF,TGTGCCAGCAGCTTAAATGGCGGGAGCGGCACAGATACGCAGTATTTT
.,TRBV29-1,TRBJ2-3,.,CSQRGAVGTDTQYF,TGCAGCCAGCGTGGGGCGGTTGGCACAGATACGCAGTATTTT
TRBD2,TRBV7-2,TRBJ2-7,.,CASSLLSGRGYGEQYF,TGTGCCAGCAGCTTATTAAGTGGGAGGGGATACGGCGAGCAGTACTTC
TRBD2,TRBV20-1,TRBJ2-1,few,CSARVPSGVGEQFF,TGCAGTGCTAGAGTTCCTAGCGGGGTTGGAGAGCAGTTCTTC
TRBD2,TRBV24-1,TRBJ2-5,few,CATSDLPSSGSKETQYF,TGTGCCACCAGTGATTTGCCGTCTAGCGGGAGTAAAGAGACCCAGTACTTC
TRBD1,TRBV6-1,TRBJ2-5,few,CASRPGGIGTQYF,TGTGCCAGCCGGCCAGGGGGCATAGGGACCCAGTACTTC